This T cell receptor (beta chain) was observed in a study of identical twins. A word on this clonotype: This may come from a read error, since a much larger clone is one base off.

CDR3 size: 16 residues. Germline V gives CDR1 SGHRS, CDR2 YFSETQ. Template switching added a universal primer site; cDNA carried unique molecular identifiers. TCRdb re-called the 5' RACE reads through MiXCR, storing one row per CDR3 protein. The sample yields 700,000 or so distinct CDR3 sequences, 8.6% seen once. The same specimen was also included in a second study, on yellow fever vaccine responses in identical twins.

Sequenced material: PBMCs. The chain recombines TRBV5-1 with TRBJ2-5, with D perhaps matching TRBD1 (6 bases). This receptor was taken from a woman between 18 and 29 years old in good health. CDR3 in amino acids: CASGQYSLPRQETQHF. In DNA form, the CDR3 reads TGCGCCAGCGGACAGTATTCCCTACCGAGGCAAGAGACCCAGCACTTC. Full variable domain (missing parts from reference TRBV5-1 and TRBJ2-5): KAGVTQTPRYLIKTRGQQVTLSCSPISGHRSVSWYQQTPGQGLQFLFEYFSETQRNKGNFPGRFSGRQFSNSRSEMNVSTLELGDSALYLCASGQYSLPRQETQHFGPGTRLLVL.